This T cell receptor (beta chain) was profiled in a study of vaccination and CD4 T cells after COVID-19. General study findings and limits: In convalescent patients, 304 of 307 vaccine-specific clones were spike mono-reactive.

Cultured CD4+ T-cell DNA underwent Oncomine TCR Beta short-read sequencing. TCRdb redid the calling of the PCR reads with MiXCR, one entry per CDR3 protein. The sample contains over 10,000 distinct CDR3 sequences, 65% to 85% of which appear only once. Treatment in this sample: approximately nine-day PBMC culture with coronavirus spike peptide pools or control peptides (ViraFEST assay). Following expansion of antigen-specific T cells with peptide pools, ViraFEST then sequenced TCRs. Peptide pools at roughly 10 ug/ml and IL-2 at roughly 9.8 IU/ml were added to cultures of some 1.9 million PBMCs per well. Negative selection enriched CD4+ T cells from cultures at roughly 10 days. Per the germline V gene, CDR1 is KGHDR and CDR2 is SFDVKD. V lost 3 bases, J lost 1 base, and 16 bases lay in between. The CDR3 is made up of 17 amino acids. In the case of this clonotype: The antigen remains unidentified.

This sequence joins TRBV24-1 and TRBJ2-3; D remains ambiguous. The TCR comes from a human donor who had recovered from COVID-19. The sample was CD4+ T cells from blood, cultured in vitro. The CDR3 reads CATSDPRALGRTDTQYF. CDR3 in DNA: TGTGCCACCAGTGATCCCCGGGCCCTAGGGCGCACAGATACGCAGTATTTT.